The 2 T cell receptor beta chains presented below share a single source sample, sequenced in a study of cytomegalovirus exposure and HLA in healthy donors. PCR used 60 Vbeta primers and 13 Jbeta primers. The assay was immunoSEQ multiplex PCR, and TCRdb's table has in-frame clones only and misses some. The profile shows under 110,000 clones, 70% to 80% of them singletons. Specimen: PBMCs. The receptors were sampled from a female donor in good health and CMV-seronegative.

This chain joins TRBV28 and TRBJ2-7, with D perhaps matching TRBD1 (6 bases). V lost 6 bases and J 5 bases, leaving 17 bases between the germline ends. The CDR3 spans 14 residues. Germline V lookup: CDR1 MDHEN, CDR2 SYDVKM. The CDR3 sequence is CASRTDPSGDEQYF. The CDR3 nucleotides read TGTGCCAGCAGGACTGACCCGTCAGGGGACGAGCAGTACTTC.

This clone was seen a few times. This chain uses TRBV2 with TRBJ2-5; possible D gene TRBD1, 6 bases. The CDR3 totals 13 residues. Germline V gene lookup returns CDR1 SNHLY and CDR2 FYNNEI. Trimming removed 4 bases from V and 4 bases from J, with 10 bases in between. CDR3 sequence (DNA): TGTGCCAGCAGTGTAACCAGGGGAGAGACCCAGTACTTC. It translates to CASSVTRGETQYF. The full variable domain, completed using reference TRBV2 and TRBJ2-5, is EPEVTQTPSHQVTQMGQEVILRCVPISNHLYFYWYRQILGQKVEFLVSFYNNEISEKSEIFDDQFSVERPDGSNFTLKIRSTKLEDSAMYFCASSVTRGETQYFGPGTRLLVL.